Below, one TCR beta chain is given with its context. Libraries were prepared by immunoSEQ multiplex PCR; TCRdb keeps only in-frame clonotypes and omits some of them. The sample lists 200,000 to 250,000 clones; roughly four fifths were seen once. Participant age was roughly 18 to 89 years, and participants resided in 20 to 30 US areas. CDR3 length: 15 amino acids. CDR1 and CDR2 from the germline V gene are LGHNA and YNFKEQ. The ends lost 2 bases at V and 7 bases at J; junction bases unmatched: 6. The data derive from a study of blood T cell repertoires in COVID-19. This TCR was recovered from a man between 60 and 75 years old who had recovered from COVID-19. Sequencing was carried out using PBMCs or T cells enriched from blood (not recorded which). The rearrangement joins TRBV4-2 to TRBJ1-4, with 8 positions matching TRBD1. The CDR3 DNA follows: TGTGCCAGCAGCCAAACACAGGGGGAAGGTGAAAAACTGTTTTTT. The encoded protein is CASSQTQGEGEKLFF.